Sequencing of this T cell receptor (beta chain) was carried out in a study of cytomegalovirus exposure and HLA in healthy donors. General study points: One later analysis, an examination of the roughly 110 validation repertoires, found that first-cohort TCR clusters tended to co-occur in them. Specificity of three CMV-associated chains for CMV antigens was verified in vitro.

About this clone itself: Its target is unknown.

Using immunoSEQ multiplex PCR, the repertoire was profiled, and TCRdb retains in-frame clones only, with some absent. The repertoire holds some 200,000 clones, with approximately 86% as singletons. The J segment lost 4 bases and the V segment lost 4 bases, leaving 14 bases of the junction unmatched. Germline CDR1 LGHNA, CDR2 YSLEER. The CDR3 sequence is 17 residues long. Separation from the roughly 670-subject first cohort characterized the 120-subject validation cohort, to which the donors belonged. The sequence was collected from a man aged 25-45 years in good health and CMV-seropositive. Sequenced input: PBMCs. This chain joins TRBV4-3 and TRBJ2-3, with TRBD1 matching over 7 bases. CDR3 sequence reads: CASSRALSGGSADTQYF. Here the CDR3 DNA reads TGCGCCAGCAGCCGGGCCCTATCAGGGGGTTCAGCAGATACGCAGTATTTT.